Following are 21 T cell receptor beta chains from one sample sequenced in a study of read filtering for tumor transcriptome and immune sequencing. The library was built from roughly 400 ng RNA with molecular barcoded adaptors for alpha/delta and beta/gamma chains. MiXCR was run by TCRdb on the reads, yielding one entry per CDR3 protein. The sample has 40,000 or so distinct CDR3 sequences, around an eighth seen once. Material for sequencing was a population of CD138-negative cells sorted from bone marrow. These receptors were collected from a donor older than 35 with multiple myeloma.

This clonotype was recorded many times. V usage is TRBV20-1 and J usage is TRBJ1-1, with TRBD1 matching over 8 bases. CDR3 length: 13 residues. Germline loops: CDR1 DFQATT, CDR2 SNEGSKA (reference sequence). The ends lost 8 bases at V and 4 bases at J; junction bases unmatched: 9. The CDR3 DNA follows: TGCAGTACTCGCAGGGGGCAGACCACTGAAGCTTTCTTT. This codes for CSTRRGQTTEAFF.

The sample holds a few counts of this clonotype. A much more abundant neighbour one base away suggests this may be a read error. This chain uses TRBV3-1 with TRBJ2-7; D not resolved. Deletions cut 1 base from V and 6 bases from J, with 7 bases between. Germline V gene lookup returns CDR1 LGHDT and CDR2 YNNKEL (reference sequence). The CDR3 extends over 12 amino acids. CDR3: CASSQGAAEQYF. CDR3 DNA sequence: TGTGCCAGCAGCCAAGGGGCAGCCGAGCAGTACTTC.

To note about this clonotype: With a much larger clone just one base away, this may be a read error. The rearrangement uses TRBV20-1 and TRBJ1-4; D perhaps matches TRBD1 (6 bases). From germline, CDR1 is DFQATT and CDR2 SNEGSKA (reference sequence). This CDR3 region has 13 residues. This CDR3 reads CSALFGAGEGLCF. CDR3 DNA sequence: TGCAGTGCCCTCTTCGGGGCAGGGGAGGGACTGTGTTTT.

The chain combines TRBV11-2 with TRBJ1-2; tentatively, D is TRBD1 (6 bases). CDR3 size: 13 residues. Germline CDR1 SGHAT, CDR2 FQNNGV. The V and J ends lost 4 bases and 7 bases respectively, with 13 bases between them. The CDR3 sequence: CASSSLQGPGYTF. In nucleotides, the CDR3 is TGTGCCAGCAGCTCTTTACAGGGTCCTGGCTACACCTTC.

In the case of this clonotype: This may come from a read error, since a much larger clone is one base off. The chain couples TRBV20-1 to TRBJ2-3; the D is unclear. This CDR3 is 12 amino acids long. Germline values: CDR1 DFQATT, CDR2 SNEGSKA (reference sequence). Trimming shortened V by 3 bases and J by 8 bases, and 12 bases separated the two germline ends. The CDR3 coding sequence is TGCAGTGCTAGGGTCACGTCGGGTACGCAGTATTTT. This translates into CSARVTSGTQYF.

The sample holds many counts of this clonotype. Here the CDR3 omits its conserved ending phenylalanine or tryptophan, so a read error is the likely source. The gene calls are TRBV24-1 and TRBJ1-1, with TRBD1 matching 7 bases. Germline V CDR1 and CDR2: KGHDR, SFDVKD. CDR3 length: 14 amino acids. Unmatched junction bases numbered 3, after V lost 4 bases and J lost 2 bases. CDR3 amino acids: CATSDRDRNTEAFL. The CDR3 bases are TGTGCCACCAGTGACCGGGACAGAAACACTGAAGCTTTCCTT.

This clonotype was found many times. CDR3 residues: CASNPSGLAYNEQFF. CDR3 DNA: TGTGCCAGCAACCCTAGCGGGCTCGCCTACAATGAGCAGTTCTTC. The chain joins TRBV6-1 to TRBJ2-1; TRBD2 agrees at 8 bases. The CDR3 sequence is 15 residues long. The J segment lost 2 bases and the V segment lost 7 bases, leaving 7 bases of the junction unmatched. From germline, CDR1 is MNHNS and CDR2 SASEGT.

In this sample, this clonotype turned up many times. A much bigger clone sits one base away, suggesting this may be a read error. The rearrangement links TRBV20-1 to TRBJ2-1; perhaps TRBD2 as D (6 bases). The length of the CDR3 is 14 residues. Trimming stripped 3 bases from V and 12 bases from J, with 21 bases between. Germline CDR1 reads DFQATT; CDR2 reads SNEGSKA (reference sequence). DNA of the CDR3: TGCAGTGCTAGTCCCGGAAGCGGGTTGGGTGCGCAGTTCTTC. It specifies CSASPGSGLGAQFF.

The chain couples TRBV11-3 to TRBJ2-6; no clear D. V lost 5 bases and J lost 0, with 11 bases in between. CDR1 is SGHNT and CDR2 is YENEEA in the germline V gene. CDR3 length equals 16 residues. In DNA form, the CDR3 reads TGTGCCAGCAGCGATAAAAGAGACTCTGGGGCCAACGTCCTGACTTTC. Its translation is CASSDKRDSGANVLTF.

The gene calls are TRBV11-2 and TRBJ2-7, with D perhaps given as TRBD1 or TRBD2 (5 bases each). Germline V gene data show CDR1 as SGHAT and CDR2 as FQNNGV. With 5 bases removed from V and 8 bases from J, the gap between germline ends came to 13 bases. This CDR3 contains 12 residues. The DNA for the CDR3 is TGTGCCAGCAGCCTGGACGGGGCCAAGCAGTACTTC. Translation gives CASSLDGAKQYF.

At least ten counts were recorded for this clonotype. The genes are TRBV5-1 and TRBJ2-6; TRBD1 might be the D (5 bases). Germline CDR1 SGHRS, CDR2 YFSETQ. Trimming shortened V by 3 bases and J by 0 bases, and 16 bases separated the two germline ends. There are 18 residues in the CDR3. The CDR3 region has the DNA TGCGCCAGCAGCTCCCGATGGGGAAGGGGCTCTGGGGCCAACGTCCTGACTTTC. Protein sequence: CASSSRWGRGSGANVLTF.

In its sample, this clonotype was seen many times. V usage is TRBV19 and J usage is TRBJ1-5; no reliable D call. The CDR3 extends over 15 amino acids. CDR1 and CDR2 (germline): LNHDA, SQIVND (reference sequence). Trimming took off 3 bases at V and 1 base at J, with 10 bases between the two ends. CDR3 in DNA: TGTGCCAGTAGTATGAACGGGTTAAGCAATCAGCCCCAGCATTTT. Amino acids: CASSMNGLSNQPQHF.

Only a few counts were recorded for this clonotype. V and J are TRBV11-3 and TRBJ2-5; D ambiguous. V gave up 3 bases and J gave up 1 base, with 18 bases separating them. The germline CDR1 and CDR2 sequences are SGHNT and YENEEA. The CDR3 runs 17 residues. The CDR3 nucleotides are TGTGCCAGCAGCTTGTATGGGCCCCCGGCGATCCAAGAGACCCAGTACTTC. This encodes CASSLYGPPAIQETQYF.

This clonotype is categorized as medium-sized. This chain uses TRBV6-1 with TRBJ2-1; D unclear. Trimming took 6 bases from V and 7 from J, leaving 13 bases between them. From germline, CDR1 is MNHNS and CDR2 SASEGT. There are 13 residues in the CDR3. This chain's CDR3 is CASRSPNGNEQFF. The DNA of the CDR3 is TGTGCCAGCAGATCCCCCAATGGAAATGAGCAGTTCTTC.

This clonotype was recorded at least ten times. This chain uses TRBV29-1 with TRBJ2-3; 8 positions agree with TRBD2. V dropped 6 bases and J dropped 6; count of bases not matched to a gene: 2. CDR1 is SQVTM, CDR2 ANQGSEA, per germline. The CDR3 length is 11 residues. The CDR3 coding sequence is TGCAGCGTCGGGACTAGGGATACGCAGTATTTT. It yields the protein CSVGTRDTQYF.

For this clonotype: Since the CDR3 does not end with the conserved phenylalanine or tryptophan, this likely comes from a read error. The chain uses TRBV2 and TRBJ2-7; D call uncertain. V was pared by 4 bases and J by 4 bases, with 2 bases between. The CDR3 sequence is 10 residues long. Germline CDR1 is SNHLY and CDR2 is FYNNEI. The CDR3 DNA reads TGTGCCAGCAGTGCGTACGAGCAGTACTCC. It specifies CASSAYEQYS.

This clonotype occurred many times. The chain employs TRBV7-8 and TRBJ2-2, with 9 nucleotides matching TRBD1. Germline loops: CDR1 SGHVS, CDR2 FQNEAQ. CDR3 size: 14 residues. J lost 4 bases, V lost 7 bases, and 4 bases had no gene match. CDR3 in DNA: TGTGCCAGCATCGGACAGGGGCCCACCGGGGAGCTGTTTTTT. Translated, it gives CASIGQGPTGELFF.

Notes on this clonotype: A far larger clone lies a single base away; this is likely a read error. V gene TRBV6-2 or TRBV6-3 combines with J gene TRBJ2-1; no clear D. The length of the CDR3 is 15 residues. Germline V gene data show CDR1 as MNHEY and CDR2 as SVGEGT. V was cut by 1 base and J by 6 bases, with 13 bases left in between. The CDR3 bases are TGTGCCAGCAGTTACTGCAGCCTAAGGGTCAATGAGCAGTTCTTC. Amino acids: CASSYCSLRVNEQFF.

This clonotype appeared many times. In DNA form, the CDR3 reads TGTGCCAGCAGCCGCGGGACCTACGAGCAGTACTTC. This translates into CASSRGTYEQYF. V usage is TRBV5-6 and J usage is TRBJ2-7; a weak D match, TRBD2 (6 bases). Per germline, CDR1 SGHDT and CDR2 YYEEEE. Trimming left V 4 bases short and J 2 bases short, with 7 bases between. The CDR3 loop spans 12 amino acids. Using reference TRBV5-6 and TRBJ2-7 for the parts outside the CDR3, the full variable domain is DAGVTQSPTHLIKTRGQQVTLRCSPKSGHDTVSWYQQALGQGPQFIFQYYEEEERQRGNFPDRFSGHQFPNYSSELNVNALLLGDSALYLCASSRGTYEQYFGPGTRLTVT.

This clonotype showed up many times. In DNA, the CDR3 is TGTGCCAGCAGACAGGGGGCATGGACTGAAGCTTTCTTT. Amino acid sequence: CASRQGAWTEAFF. The genes are TRBV6-6 and TRBJ1-1, with 9 positions matching TRBD1. The CDR3 is 13 amino acids. The junction had 4 bases not matched to a gene; V was cut back by 6 bases and J by 5 bases. Germline CDR1 is MNHNY and CDR2 is SVGAGI (reference sequence).

This clonotype has ten or more counts. This chain connects TRBV18 to TRBJ1-2; 8 bases line up with TRBD1. The length of the CDR3 is 14 residues. From germline, CDR1 is KGHSH and CDR2 LQKENI. Trimming took 5 bases from V and 4 from J; bases not matched to a gene: 6. The CDR3 sequence: CASSSTGDGYGYTF. In nucleotides, the CDR3 is TGTGCCAGCTCATCGACAGGGGATGGCTATGGCTACACCTTC.